These T cell receptor beta chains were read from a single sample in a study of cytomegalovirus exposure and HLA in healthy donors. Generated by immunoSEQ multiplex PCR, the TCRdb table keeps only in-frame clones and is missing some. The table shows about 150,000 clones, with 68% occurring only once. Sequencing was carried out using PBMCs. Every receptor here comes from a man aged 55 to 69 in good health and CMV-seronegative. Each CDR3 is given with its conserved first and last residue. Each record gives: CDR3 protein, CDR3 DNA, D gene, J gene, V gene, clone size. The D gene is left open where the match is weak. Not every row has a clone size; where given, it reads once, few, many or a size class.

cdr3_aa: CASSPHSTSGRVEQYF
cdr3_nt: TGCGCCAGCAGCCCGCACTCGACTAGCGGGAGGGTTGAGCAGTACTTC
d_call: TRBD2
j_call: TRBJ2-7
v_call: TRBV23-1
clone_size: few

cdr3_aa: CASSSGTGIIKTQYF
cdr3_nt: TGTGCCAGCAGCTCCGGGACAGGGATTATTAAGACCCAGTACTTC
d_call: TRBD1
j_call: TRBJ2-5
v_call: TRBV7-8
clone_size: NA

cdr3_aa: CASVASGTYEQYF
cdr3_nt: TGTGCCAGCGTGGCTAGCGGGACTTACGAGCAGTACTTC
d_call: TRBD2
j_call: TRBJ2-7
v_call: TRBV28
clone_size: NA

cdr3_aa: CASSLFDGGGGEGTEAFF
cdr3_nt: TGTGCCAGCAGTTTATTTGACGGAGGGGGGGGTGAGGGCACTGAAGCTTTCTTT
d_call: NA
j_call: TRBJ1-1
v_call: TRBV27
clone_size: once

cdr3_aa: CASSSDDSNQPQHF
cdr3_nt: TGTGCCAGCAGCTCAGATGATAGCAATCAGCCCCAGCATTTT
d_call: NA
j_call: TRBJ1-5
v_call: TRBV9
clone_size: NA

cdr3_aa: CSATTAGTSNEKLFF
cdr3_nt: TGCAGCGCTACGACAGCAGGGACTTCAAATGAAAAACTGTTTTTT
d_call: NA
j_call: TRBJ1-4
v_call: TRBV29-1
clone_size: NA

cdr3_aa: CASSEYREDEQFF
cdr3_nt: TGCGCCAGCAGTGAGTACAGGGAAGATGAGCAGTTCTTC
d_call: NA
j_call: TRBJ2-1
v_call: TRBV10-1
clone_size: NA

cdr3_aa: CASSFDSGGSPLHF
cdr3_nt: TGTGCCAGCAGTTTCGACTCGGGGGGTTCACCCCTCCACTTT
d_call: NA
j_call: TRBJ1-6
v_call: TRBV28
clone_size: NA

cdr3_aa: CASSPDREAEAFF
cdr3_nt: TGTGCCAGTAGCCCCGACAGGGAGGCTGAAGCTTTCTTT
d_call: TRBD1
j_call: TRBJ1-1
v_call: TRBV19
clone_size: few

cdr3_aa: CASSLGGAGAAYEQYF
cdr3_nt: TGCGCCAGCAGCTTGGGGGGCGCGGGAGCTGCCTACGAGCAGTACTTC
d_call: TRBD2
j_call: TRBJ2-7
v_call: TRBV5-1
clone_size: NA

cdr3_aa: CAWTPSGRTDTQYF
cdr3_nt: TGTGCCTGGACACCTAGCGGGCGTACAGATACGCAGTATTTT
d_call: TRBD2
j_call: TRBJ2-3
v_call: TRBV30
clone_size: NA

cdr3_aa: CASSLEADYTGELFF
cdr3_nt: TGCGCCAGCAGCTTGGAGGCAGACTACACCGGGGAGCTGTTTTTT
d_call: NA
j_call: TRBJ2-2
v_call: TRBV5-1
clone_size: once

cdr3_aa: CASSLAGEGLLKASSYEQYF
cdr3_nt: TGTGCCAGCAGCTTAGCGGGGGAGGGACTGCTTAAGGCATCCTCCTACGAGCAGTACTTC
d_call: TRBD2
j_call: TRBJ2-7
v_call: TRBV13
clone_size: NA

cdr3_aa: CASSREGTSGKDHNEQFF
cdr3_nt: TGTGCCAGCTCACGGGAAGGGACTAGCGGTAAAGACCACAATGAGCAGTTCTTC
d_call: TRBD2
j_call: TRBJ2-1
v_call: TRBV18
clone_size: NA

cdr3_aa: CASSEGAGPYGYTF
cdr3_nt: TGTGCCAGCAGTGAAGGGGCAGGCCCATATGGCTACACCTTC
d_call: NA
j_call: TRBJ1-2
v_call: TRBV6-4
clone_size: NA

cdr3_aa: CASSLEVSGANEKLFF
cdr3_nt: TGCGCCAGCAGCTTGGAGGTGTCAGGGGCTAATGAAAAACTGTTTTTT
d_call: NA
j_call: TRBJ1-4
v_call: TRBV5-1
clone_size: NA

cdr3_aa: CASSAGTGNQPQHF
cdr3_nt: TGTGCCAGCAGCGCAGGGACAGGCAATCAGCCCCAGCATTTT
d_call: TRBD1
j_call: TRBJ1-5
v_call: TRBV9
clone_size: NA

cdr3_aa: CASAREPSTDTQYF
cdr3_nt: TGTGCCAGCGCTCGGGAGCCCAGCACAGATACGCAGTATTTT
d_call: NA
j_call: TRBJ2-3
v_call: TRBV5-4
clone_size: NA

cdr3_aa: CASRAGSSYEQYF
cdr3_nt: TGTGCCAGCAGGGCGGGCAGCTCCTACGAGCAGTACTTC
d_call: NA
j_call: TRBJ2-7
v_call: TRBV6-6
clone_size: NA

cdr3_aa: CASSTRTGNYGYTF
cdr3_nt: TGTGCCAGTAGCACACGGACAGGGAATTATGGCTACACCTTC
d_call: TRBD1
j_call: TRBJ1-2
v_call: TRBV19
clone_size: NA

cdr3_aa: CASSEAGGSNQPQHF
cdr3_nt: TGTGCCAGCAGTGAAGCCGGGGGGAGCAATCAGCCCCAGCATTTT
d_call: NA
j_call: TRBJ1-5
v_call: TRBV6-1
clone_size: NA

cdr3_aa: CASSSLGTWSGLDTDTQYF
cdr3_nt: TGTGCCAGCAGCTCTTTAGGCACTTGGTCGGGACTTGACACAGATACGCAGTATTTT
d_call: NA
j_call: TRBJ2-3
v_call: TRBV27
clone_size: NA

cdr3_aa: CASSARLSSGNTIYF
cdr3_nt: TGTGCCAGCAGTGCCAGACTGTCCTCTGGAAACACCATATATTTT
d_call: NA
j_call: TRBJ1-3
v_call: TRBV6-1
clone_size: NA

cdr3_aa: CSGGTSGRTGELFF
cdr3_nt: TGCAGCGGTGGGACTAGCGGGCGGACCGGGGAGCTGTTTTTT
d_call: TRBD2
j_call: TRBJ2-2
v_call: TRBV29-1
clone_size: NA

cdr3_aa: CASSFAGSGNTIYF
cdr3_nt: TGTGCCAGCAGCTTCGCGGGGTCTGGAAACACCATATATTTT
d_call: NA
j_call: TRBJ1-3
v_call: TRBV7-9
clone_size: few

cdr3_aa: CAWSVRGLVNTEAFF
cdr3_nt: TGTGCCTGGAGTGTACGAGGGTTGGTGAACACTGAAGCTTTCTTT
d_call: NA
j_call: TRBJ1-1
v_call: TRBV30
clone_size: NA

cdr3_aa: CASSLDRGGGGNQPQHF
cdr3_nt: TGTGCCAGCAGTTTAGACAGGGGAGGTGGTGGCAATCAGCCCCAGCATTTT
d_call: TRBD1
j_call: TRBJ1-5
v_call: TRBV28
clone_size: NA

cdr3_aa: CASSAAGLRSYEQYF
cdr3_nt: TGTGCCAGCAGCGCAGCAGGGTTACGGTCCTACGAGCAGTACTTC
d_call: NA
j_call: TRBJ2-7
v_call: TRBV5-4
clone_size: NA

cdr3_aa: CASSELGTRPNEQFF
cdr3_nt: TGTGCCAGCAGTGAACTAGGGACTAGGCCCAATGAGCAGTTCTTC
d_call: TRBD2
j_call: TRBJ2-1
v_call: TRBV6-1
clone_size: NA

cdr3_aa: CASSMGQLKETQYF
cdr3_nt: TGTGCCAGTAGTATGGGACAGTTAAAAGAGACCCAGTACTTC
d_call: TRBD1
j_call: TRBJ2-5
v_call: TRBV19
clone_size: few

cdr3_aa: CAGSQSAGNTIYF
cdr3_nt: TGTGCCGGGAGTCAATCGGCTGGAAACACCATATATTTT
d_call: NA
j_call: TRBJ1-3
v_call: TRBV28
clone_size: NA

cdr3_aa: CASSEWTGGVTYEQYF
cdr3_nt: TGTGCCAGCAGTGAATGGACAGGGGGTGTAACCTACGAGCAGTACTTC
d_call: TRBD1
j_call: TRBJ2-7
v_call: TRBV6-1
clone_size: few

cdr3_aa: CASSLGGRSDTQYF
cdr3_nt: TGCGCCAGCAGCTTGGGCGGGAGGTCAGATACGCAGTATTTT
d_call: TRBD2
j_call: TRBJ2-3
v_call: TRBV5-1
clone_size: NA